The 2 T cell receptor beta chains given below trace back to one sample, sequenced in a study of blood T cell repertoires in COVID-19. Libraries were prepared by immunoSEQ multiplex PCR; TCRdb keeps only in-frame clonotypes and omits some of them. The table has approximately 220,000 clones, 80% to 90% seen once. Sequencing was performed on peripheral blood. The origin of the receptors is a woman in her seventies with acute or convalescent COVID-19.

The CDR3 sequence: CASSEYQGLVAFF. The CDR3 region has the DNA TGTGCCAGCAGTGAATATCAGGGATTAGTAGCTTTCTTT. V usage is TRBV25-1 and J usage is TRBJ1-1, with D maybe TRBD1 (5 bases). V lost 0 bases, J lost 10 bases, and 12 bases lay in between. There are 13 residues in the CDR3. Per the germline V gene, CDR1 is MGHDK and CDR2 is SYGVNS.

Here the CDR3 reads CASSLTGTGNTIYF. CDR3 in DNA: TGCGCCAGCAGCTTGACAGGGACTGGAAACACCATATATTTT. The chain recombines TRBV5-1 with TRBJ1-3; D perhaps matches TRBD1 (6 bases). CDR1 is SGHRS and CDR2 is YFSETQ in the germline V gene. The CDR3 is 14 amino acids. The germline V and J ends were trimmed by 1 base and 2 bases, with 7 bases remaining between them.